The sequence of this TCR beta chain was determined in a study of PD-1 blockade in classical Hodgkin lymphoma. Autologous stem cell transplantation was followed by relapse in every patient, and brentuximab vedotin exposure varied. The CDR3 has 15 residues. CDR1 and CDR2 from the germline V gene are SGDLS and YYNGEE. The V and J ends lost 4 bases and 4 bases, in that order; junction bases with no gene match: 9. The method was immunoSEQ multiplex PCR; TCRdb's version includes in-frame clones alone and lacks a portion of them. Of over 50,000 clones in the sample, roughly 73% were seen once. The V and J genes are TRBV9 and TRBJ2-3; 7 bases match TRBD1. The clonotype originates from a human donor with classical Hodgkin lymphoma. Sequenced material: peripheral blood mononuclear cells (PBMCs), taken before the second cycle of nivolumab. CDR3 coding DNA: TGTGCCAGCAGCCTCCGACAGGGCAGACCAGATACGCAGTATTTT. This codes for CASSLRQGRPDTQYF.